This T cell receptor (beta chain) comes out of a study of beta chain features in type 1 diabetes. Study at large: All samples together contributed 85 million to 120 million sorted cells for examination. General study results and limits: TCRB CDR3s were moderately but significantly shorter in Type 1 diabetes patients in all four CD4+ subsets.

Germline V lookup: CDR1 SGHVS, CDR2 FQNEAQ. V was clipped by 6 bases and J by 0 bases, with 10 bases between them. The CDR3 is 14 amino acids. Comment on this clone: What it recognizes is unknown.

Sequenced material consisted of expressed TCRB transcripts (all of the isolated RNA was reverse transcribed). Sequenced by immunoSEQ multiplex PCR; TCRdb stores in-frame clones only, minus some. Here the sample spans tens of thousands of clones, 40% to 60% being singletons. The sample consisted of Tregs from blood. The receptor comes from a woman in her 40s with type 1 diabetes. The genes are TRBV7-8 and TRBJ2-3, with D perhaps matching TRBD1 (6 bases). CDR3 DNA: TGTGCCAGCAGACCAGGGGTTAGCACAGATACGCAGTATTTT. Amino acids: CASRPGVSTDTQYF.